The clone carrying this T cell receptor (beta chain) occurred once. Repertoires were generated with immunoSEQ multiplex PCR, while TCRdb's copy carries only in-frame clones and drops some. The table lists about 83,000 clones, around 90% of them singletons, with around 0.15% in the top ten. The data stem from a study of human versus mouse CDR3 diversity and MHC coevolution. The CDR3 covers 13 residues. Germline V gene lookup returns CDR1 SGDLS and CDR2 YYNGEE. V shed 0 bases and J 4 bases; nucleotides not matched to a gene: 0. Sequenced input: naive CD4+ T cells from blood. The subset is: CD45RO-negative CD62L-positive naive CD4 T cells. This receptor was identified in a person aged 30-69 years in good health. This chain uses TRBV9 with TRBJ1-1; TRBD1 agrees at 7 bases. As DNA, the CDR3 is TGTGCCAGCAGCGTAGGGACAGGCACTGAAGCTTTCTTT. It encodes CASSVGTGTEAFF.